This is a list of T cell receptor beta chains from one sample in a study of T cell clones after liver transplantation. Measured with immunoSEQ multiplex PCR; TCRdb has only the in-frame clones, and not every one. The sample contains around 71,000 clones, roughly 80% of which appear only once. Sample: CD4+ T cells from blood, taken 12 months after liver transplant. Receptors were obtained from a human patient who received a liver transplant. A subset of T cells may come from the graft donor. Each CDR3 is given with its conserved first and last residue. Each record gives: D gene, clone size, J gene, V gene, CDR3 protein, CDR3 DNA. D genes are given only for firm matches. The size of a clone is reported for some rows only, either as once, few or many, or as a class for expanded clones.

>-|few|TRBJ1-5|TRBV28
CASRGEGWRNQPQHF
TGTGCCAGCAGGGGGGAAGGTTGGCGCAATCAGCCCCAGCATTTT
>-|-|TRBJ1-4|TRBV28
CASSLRGEVFF
TGTGCCAGCAGTTTGAGGGGGGAGGTGTTTTTT
>-|-|TRBJ1-3|TRBV18
CASSPSQGPPSGNTIYF
TGTGCCAGCTCACCATCTCAGGGTCCCCCCTCTGGAAACACCATATATTTT
>TRBD1|-|TRBJ2-6|TRBV19
CASRSTGATSGANVLTF
TGTGCCAGTAGGTCGACAGGGGCCACCTCTGGGGCCAACGTCCTGACTTTC
>-|-|TRBJ2-7|TRBV9
CASSSRGGGRGSWQYF
TGTGCCAGCAGCTCCCGAGGGGGAGGCAGGGGATCATGGCAGTACTTC
>TRBD1|-|TRBJ1-1|TRBV7-2
CASSPTGGLLRTEAFF
TGTGCCAGCAGCCCTACAGGGGGCCTCCTACGGACTGAAGCTTTCTTT
>-|-|TRBJ2-7|TRBV27
CASSLVAAYEQYF
TGTGCCAGCAGTTTAGTTGCAGCCTACGAGCAGTACTTC
>TRBD1|-|TRBJ1-1|TRBV11-2
CASSSRTGTTEAFF
TGTGCCAGCAGCTCCCGGACAGGGACGACTGAAGCTTTCTTT
>TRBD2|few|TRBJ2-2|TRBV5-1
CASSLTNNPGTSGHANTGELFF
TGCGCCAGCAGCTTGACCAACAATCCAGGGACTAGCGGACACGCGAACACCGGGGAGCTGTTTTTT
>-|-|TRBJ1-3|TRBV6-5
CASSRGLPNGNTIYF
TGTGCCAGCAGTAGGGGTCTACCTAATGGAAACACCATATATTTT
>-|-|TRBJ1-5|TRBV9
CASSVHQARVANQPQHF
TGTGCCAGCAGCGTACATCAGGCCAGGGTGGCGAATCAGCCCCAGCATTTT
>TRBD1|-|TRBJ2-7|TRBV27
CASSLRIDRARYEQYF
TGTGCCAGCAGTTTACGTATCGACAGGGCTCGCTACGAGCAGTACTTC
>-|-|TRBJ1-1|TRBV6-1
CASSDSLGKVRGTEAFF
TGTGCCAGCAGTGATTCTTTAGGTAAGGTGAGGGGCACTGAAGCTTTCTTT
>TRBD2|-|TRBJ2-5|TRBV5-4
CASSLPSQGREKETQYF
TGTGCCAGCAGCCTTCCCTCCCAAGGGAGGGAGAAAGAGACCCAGTACTTC
>-|-|TRBJ1-3|TRBV7-9
CAGGLKGNTIYF
TGCGCGGGGGGGCTAAAAGGAAACACCATATATTTT
>-|few|TRBJ2-7|TRBV5-1
CASSLDRGSSYEQYF
TGCGCCAGCAGCTTGGATCGGGGTTCGTCCTACGAGCAGTACTTC
>-|-|TRBJ2-2|TRBV5-4
CASSLGLKTGELFF
TGTGCCAGCAGCTTGGGCTTGAAAACCGGGGAGCTGTTTTTT
>-|-|TRBJ2-2|TRBV9
CASQTGPSNTGELFF
TGTGCCAGTCAGACGGGACCTTCGAACACCGGGGAGCTGTTTTTT
>TRBD2|-|TRBJ2-3|TRBV7-2
CASSLRRLAGNTDTQYF
TGTGCCAGCAGCTTAAGGCGACTAGCGGGGAACACAGATACGCAGTATTTT
>-|-|TRBJ1-5|TRBV9
CASSVATSGNQPQHF
TGTGCCAGCAGCGTAGCTACCTCGGGAAATCAGCCCCAGCATTTT
>-|-|TRBJ2-7|TRBV28
CASSFVGYEQYF
TGTGCCAGCAGTTTTGTGGGGTACGAGCAGTACTTC
>-|-|TRBJ2-6|TRBV5-1
CASSLASGTGANVLTF
TGCGCCAGCAGCTTGGCCTCAGGGACTGGGGCCAACGTCCTGACTTTC
>TRBD1|-|TRBJ1-4|TRBV19
CASSPQGRSEKLFF
TGTGCCAGTAGCCCACAGGGGCGAAGTGAAAAACTGTTTTTT
>-|-|TRBJ2-2|TRBV27
CASSLPPRTGTGELFF
TGTGCCAGCAGTTTACCCCCCAGGACGGGCACCGGGGAGCTGTTTTTT
>-|few|TRBJ2-7|TRBV2
CASSAWDLGEQYF
TGTGCCAGCAGTGCTTGGGATCTGGGGGAGCAGTACTTC
>TRBD1|-|TRBJ1-4|TRBV6-1
CASSPRQGSNEKLFF
TGTGCCAGCAGTCCTCGACAGGGGTCAAATGAAAAACTGTTTTTT
>-|-|TRBJ2-1|TRBV2
CASSRTNNEQFF
TGTGCCAGCAGTCGGACTAACAATGAGCAGTTCTTC
>TRBD1|-|TRBJ2-1|TRBV7-3
CASSRDRANNNEQFF
TGTGCCAGCAGCCGGGACAGGGCGAACAACAATGAGCAGTTCTTC
>TRBD2|once|TRBJ2-3|TRBV14
CASSLLLGGGVNSDTQYF
TGTGCCAGCAGCCTTCTCCTCGGGGGAGGGGTAAACTCAGATACGCAGTATTTT
>-|-|TRBJ1-1|TRBV7-3
CASSQTNLAGAGTEAFF
TGTGCCAGCAGCCAAACTAACCTCGCGGGGGCAGGCACTGAAGCTTTCTTT
>TRBD2|few|TRBJ2-7|TRBV9
CASSPRTSAYEQYF
TGTGCCAGCAGCCCTCGGACTAGCGCTTACGAGCAGTACTTC
>-|few|TRBJ2-7|TRBV12-2
CASRLPDRVSVHEQYF
TGTGCAAGTCGCTTACCAGACAGGGTCTCCGTCCACGAGCAGTACTTC
>-|-|TRBJ2-7|TRBV5-1
CASSLEGKLYEQYF
TGCGCCAGCAGCTTGGAAGGGAAACTCTACGAGCAGTACTTC
>-|-|TRBJ1-3|TRBV11-2
CASSLIQGSGNTIYF
TGTGCCAGCAGCTTAATCCAGGGGTCTGGAAACACCATATATTTT
>-|-|TRBJ1-4|TRBV5-1
CASSPPGFREKLFF
TGCGCCAGCAGCCCCCCGGGATTTCGGGAAAAACTGTTTTTT
>-|-|TRBJ2-5|TRBV30
CAWSVGGTAETQYF
TGTGCCTGGAGTGTAGGGGGAACGGCAGAGACCCAGTACTTC
>TRBD1|-|TRBJ1-2|TRBV18
CASSPRDRSYGYTF
TGTGCCAGCTCACCAAGGGACAGGAGTTATGGCTACACCTTC
>-|once|TRBJ1-5|TRBV10-2
CASTSNYNQPQHF
TGCGCCAGCACCTCCAACTATAATCAGCCCCAGCATTTT
>-|-|TRBJ1-1|TRBV7-9
CASSLEITEAFF
TGTGCCAGCAGCTTAGAGATCACTGAAGCTTTCTTT
>TRBD2|-|TRBJ2-1|TRBV4-2
CASSPSSGLAVNNEQFF
TGTGCCAGCAGCCCTTCTTCAGGCCTAGCGGTAAACAATGAGCAGTTCTTC
>-|once|TRBJ1-1|TRBV7-9
CASSLDPGRRVTEAFF
TGTGCCAGCAGCTTAGATCCGGGGCGACGGGTCACTGAAGCTTTCTTT
>TRBD1|-|TRBJ2-1|TRBV6-4
CASSPTRTGANEQFF
TGTGCCAGCAGTCCCACCCGGACAGGGGCTAATGAGCAGTTCTTC
>-|few|TRBJ1-3|TRBV14
CASSPGHSGNTIYF
TGTGCCAGCAGCCCGGGACACTCTGGAAACACCATATATTTT
>-|few|TRBJ1-2|TRBV5-6
CASSLDSYGYTF
TGTGCCAGCAGCTTGGACAGCTATGGCTACACCTTC
>TRBD2|-|TRBJ2-7|TRBV7-9
CASRSGGGPEQYF
TGTGCCAGCCGATCGGGGGGAGGACCCGAGCAGTACTTC
>-|many|TRBJ2-7|TRBV5-1
CASSLVVSPYEQYF
TGCGCCAGCAGCTTGGTAGTTTCTCCCTACGAGCAGTACTTC
>TRBD1|-|TRBJ2-1|TRBV18
CASSPPQGANYNEQFF
TGTGCCAGCTCTCCACCACAGGGGGCGAATTACAATGAGCAGTTCTTC
>-|-|TRBJ1-4|TRBV7-9
CASSFRTGNEKLFF
TGTGCCAGCAGCTTTCGGACGGGGAATGAAAAACTGTTTTTT
>-|-|TRBJ1-5|TRBV30
CAWSVRENQPQHF
TGTGCCTGGAGTGTACGGGAAAATCAGCCCCAGCATTTT
>TRBD2|-|TRBJ2-7|TRBV4-3
CASRPSIGTSGDEQYF
TGCGCCAGCAGGCCATCAATCGGGACTAGCGGAGACGAGCAGTACTTC